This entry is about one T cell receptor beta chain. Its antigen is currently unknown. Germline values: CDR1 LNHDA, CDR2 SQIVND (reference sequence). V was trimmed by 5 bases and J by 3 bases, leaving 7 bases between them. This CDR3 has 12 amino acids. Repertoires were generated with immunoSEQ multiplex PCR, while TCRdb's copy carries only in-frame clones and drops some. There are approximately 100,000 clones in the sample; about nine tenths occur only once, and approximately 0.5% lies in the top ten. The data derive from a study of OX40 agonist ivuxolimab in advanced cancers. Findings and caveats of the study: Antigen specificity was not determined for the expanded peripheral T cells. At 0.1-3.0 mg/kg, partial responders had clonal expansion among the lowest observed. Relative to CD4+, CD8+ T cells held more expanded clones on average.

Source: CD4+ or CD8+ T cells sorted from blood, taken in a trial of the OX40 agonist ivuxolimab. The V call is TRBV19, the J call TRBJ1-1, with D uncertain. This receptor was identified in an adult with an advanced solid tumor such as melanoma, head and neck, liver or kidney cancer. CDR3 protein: CASSPPHTEAFF. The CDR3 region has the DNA TGTGCCAGTAGTCCCCCACACACTGAAGCTTTCTTT.